This T cell receptor beta chain stems from a study of PD-1 blockade in classical Hodgkin lymphoma. Study-level points and caveats: Whoever responded completely had baseline diversity much like that seen in newly diagnosed patients.

TCRdb's copy holds only in-frame clones and misses some; the assay was immunoSEQ multiplex PCR. The sample has about 49,000 clones, roughly 89% seen once. Time point noted: cycle 4 day 1 (C4D1), after around six weeks of nivolumab. No patient escaped relapse after autologous stem cell transplantation, and brentuximab vedotin exposure varied. Best outcomes ranged across complete response, partial response and progressive disease. The CDR3 is 16 amino acids. Trimming took off 0 bases at V and 4 bases at J, with 13 bases between the two ends. Germline lookup yields CDR1 LGHNA and CDR2 YNFKEQ. In the case of this clone: No antigen is known for it.

The chain has TRBV4-2 and TRBJ1-5; maybe TRBD1 (6 bases). Sequencing used peripheral blood mononuclear cells (PBMCs), obtained before the fourth cycle of nivolumab. This TCR derives from a human donor with classical Hodgkin lymphoma. CDR3 sequence: CASSQDTGQLNQPQHF. For the CDR3, the DNA is TGTGCCAGCAGCCAAGATACCGGACAGCTGAATCAGCCCCAGCATTTT.